One sample yielded the 4 T cell receptor beta chains listed below, sequenced in a study of control samples from healthy donors and cancer patients. Some clones are missing from TCRdb's copy, which holds only in-frame ones; the method was immunoSEQ multiplex PCR. This repertoire shows 130,000 to 150,000 clones, 75% to 90% found once; its top ten account for about 4.9%. The sequenced sample consisted of blood. The origin of the receptors is a man younger than 40 in good health.

This clone was seen only once. The rearrangement joins TRBV5-6 to TRBJ1-5; D is unresolved. V shed 3 bases and J shed 2 bases, with 9 bases lying between them. The CDR3 covers 14 residues. Germline V lookup: CDR1 SGHDT, CDR2 YYEEEE. CDR3 nucleotides: TGTGCCAGCAGCTGGGGTGGGGGCAATCAGCCCCAGCATTTT. Protein product: CASSWGGGNQPQHF.

V usage is TRBV19 and J usage is TRBJ1-5; maybe TRBD1 (5 bases). Germline CDR1 and CDR2: LNHDA and SQIVND (reference sequence). This CDR3 is 16 amino acids long. V lost 3 bases and J lost 2, with 14 bases in between. The CDR3 DNA reads TGTGCCAGTAGTATTAGCCAGGGAGGTGGCAATCAGCCCCAGCATTTT. Translation gives CASSISQGGGNQPQHF. Filled out from reference TRBV19 and TRBJ1-5, the complete variable domain reads DGGITQSPKYLFRKEGQNVTLSCEQNLNHDAMYWYRQDPGQGLRLIYYSQIVNDFQKGDIAEGYSVSREKKESFPLTVTSAQKNPTAFYLCASSISQGGGNQPQHFGDGTRLSIL.

The rearrangement uses TRBV7-9 and TRBJ1-4; TRBD1 matches at 8 bases. J was trimmed by 8 bases and V by 2 bases; bases with no gene match: 4. The length of the CDR3 is 14 residues. CDR1 SEHNR and CDR2 FQNEAQ come from the germline V gene (reference sequence). The CDR3 DNA follows: TGTGCCAGCAGCTTAAGACAGGGGAACGAAAAACTGTTTTTT. Protein sequence: CASSLRQGNEKLFF.

The rearrangement links TRBV3-1 (or the pseudogene TRBV3-2) to TRBJ1-1; no clear D gene. The germline CDR1 and CDR2 sequences are LGHDT and YNNKEL (reference sequence). The CDR3 length is 14 residues. V lost 1 base to trimming and J lost 3 bases, with 9 bases between them. Here the CDR3 reads CASSQVAGDTEAFF. CDR3 DNA: TGTGCCAGCAGCCAAGTGGCTGGGGACACTGAAGCTTTCTTT.